These 8 T cell receptor beta chains originate from one sample sequenced in a study of regulatory T cells in long-lasting Graves disease. Building of the TCR beta libraries involved iRepertoire HTBI primers and Arm-PCR of CDR3 regions. TCRdb itself ran the multiplex PCR reads through MiXCR, one entry per CDR3 protein. The table has 200,000 to 250,000 distinct CDR3 sequences, roughly 18% seen once. Documented time point: newly diagnosed GD, antithyroid drugs for less than 3 months. RNA extracted from PBMCs served as the sequencing template. The sample here was peripheral blood mononuclear cells (PBMCs), taken at new diagnosis, from a patient treated with antithyroid drugs. The source of these receptors is a female donor with Graves disease.

A few counts support this clonotype. The rearrangement links TRBV9 to TRBJ2-7; no reliable D call. The germline CDR1 and CDR2 sequences are SGDLS and YYNGEE. CDR3 length: 13 amino acids. Trimming left V 4 bases short and J 2 bases short, with 10 bases between. The CDR3 protein is CASSSSAAYEQYF. CDR3 nucleotide sequence: TGTGCCAGCAGCTCATCCGCGGCCTACGAGCAGTACTTC.

This clonotype was seen many times. V and J are TRBV6-1 and TRBJ2-2, with a tentative D call TRBD2 (5 bases). Germline values: CDR1 MNHNS, CDR2 SASEGT. Trimming removed 3 bases at V and 6 bases at J, with 11 bases between. The CDR3 has 14 amino acids. The CDR3, as DNA: TGTGCCAGCAGTGAGCAGGAGGAATCCGGGGAGCTGTTTTTT. Translation gives CASSEQEESGELFF.

This clonotype was detected ten times or more. This rearrangement joins TRBV11-2 to TRBJ2-1; 9 bases match TRBD2. Trimming removed 5 bases from V and 10 bases from J; junction bases left unmatched: 12. The germline V gene has CDR1 SGHAT and CDR2 FQNNGV. The CDR3 contains 15 residues. As DNA, the CDR3 is TGTGCCAGCAGCGGTAGACTAGCGGAGGCCGGGGAGCAGTTCTTC. Encoded protein: CASSGRLAEAGEQFF. The whole variable domain, filled in from reference TRBV11-2 and TRBJ2-1, reads EAGVAQSPRYKIIEKRQSVAFWCNPISGHATLYWYQQILGQGPKLLIQFQNNGVVDDSQLPKDRFSAERLKGVDSTLKIQPAKLEDSAVYLCASSGRLAEAGEQFFGPGTRLTVL.

This clonotype appeared many times. The chain is built from TRBV4-1 and TRBJ1-2; 8 bases are a match to TRBD1. Germline-derived CDR1 and CDR2 are MGHRA and YSYEKL. The length of the CDR3 is 13 residues. V dropped 3 bases and J dropped 3; count of bases not matched to a gene: 0. The CDR3 region has the DNA TGCGCCAGCAGCCAGGGACAGGACTATGGCTACACCTTC. It yields the protein CASSQGQDYGYTF.

This clonotype came up many times. This chain joins TRBV20-1 and TRBJ1-1; TRBD1 might be the D (5 bases). Germline-derived CDR1 and CDR2 are DFQATT and SNEGSKA (reference sequence). Trimming left V 3 bases short and J 0 bases short, with 11 bases between. The CDR3 extends over 14 amino acids. This CDR3 reads CSARSGALNTEAFF. For the CDR3, the DNA is TGCAGTGCTAGGTCCGGGGCCCTGAACACTGAAGCTTTCTTT.

At least ten counts were recorded for this clonotype. The V and J genes are TRBV24-1 and TRBJ2-3; the D gene is possibly TRBD2 (5 bases). There are 16 residues in the CDR3. CDR1 is KGHDR, CDR2 SFDVKD, per germline. V gave up 4 bases and J gave up 2 bases, with 15 bases separating them. CDR3 nucleotides: TGTGCCACCAGTGACCGGGATTCCGCCAACACAGATACGCAGTATTTT. Protein product: CATSDRDSANTDTQYF.

This clonotype was counted ten times or more. CDR3 region: CASSYSPVTYGYTF. The CDR3 DNA is TGTGCCAGCAGTTACTCGCCAGTTACCTATGGCTACACCTTC. The chain recombines TRBV6-5 with TRBJ1-2, with unresolved D. The V gene's germline CDR1 is MNHEY and CDR2 SVGAGI. CDR3 length: 14 amino acids. V lost 0 bases to trimming and J lost 4 bases, with 9 bases between them.

This clonotype occurred many times. The J gene is TRBJ1-1, the V gene TRBV12-3 or TRBV12-4; D gene ambiguous. Trimming took off 3 bases at V and 1 base at J, with 6 bases between the two ends. The CDR3 totals 13 residues. As DNA, the CDR3 is TGTGCCAGCAGTTTCTATGGGAACACTGAAGCTTTCTTT. It is translated as CASSFYGNTEAFF.